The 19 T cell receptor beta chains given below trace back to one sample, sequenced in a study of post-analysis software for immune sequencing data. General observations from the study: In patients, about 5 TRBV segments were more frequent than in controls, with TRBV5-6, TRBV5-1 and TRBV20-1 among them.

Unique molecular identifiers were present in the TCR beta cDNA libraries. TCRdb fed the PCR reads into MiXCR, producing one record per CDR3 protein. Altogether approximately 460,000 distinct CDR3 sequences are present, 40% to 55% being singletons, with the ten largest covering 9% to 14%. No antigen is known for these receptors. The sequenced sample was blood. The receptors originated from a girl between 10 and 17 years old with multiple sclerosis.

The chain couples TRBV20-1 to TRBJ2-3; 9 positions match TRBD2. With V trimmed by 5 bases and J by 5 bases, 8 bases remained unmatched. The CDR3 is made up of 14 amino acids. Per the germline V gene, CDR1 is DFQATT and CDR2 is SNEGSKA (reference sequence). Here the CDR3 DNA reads TGCAGTGCTTCTAAGCGGGAGGCCAAAGATACGCAGTATTTT. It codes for CSASKREAKDTQYF.

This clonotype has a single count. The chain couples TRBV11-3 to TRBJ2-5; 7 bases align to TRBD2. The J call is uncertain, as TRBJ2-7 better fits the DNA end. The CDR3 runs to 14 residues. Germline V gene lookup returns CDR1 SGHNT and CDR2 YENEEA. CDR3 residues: CASSQREGFYEQYF. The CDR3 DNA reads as TGTGCCAGCAGCCAGCGGGAAGGGTTCTACGAGCAGTACTTC.

CDR3 in amino acids: CSADPDTNTEAFF. CDR3 nucleotide sequence: TGCAGTGCCGACCCAGACACGAACACTGAAGCTTTCTTT. The chain links TRBV20-1 to TRBJ1-1; D remains ambiguous. Between the trimmed V and J ends, which lost 6 bases and 1 base, there was a span of 12 bases. Germline V lookup: CDR1 DFQATT, CDR2 SNEGSKA (reference sequence). This CDR3 is 13 amino acids long.

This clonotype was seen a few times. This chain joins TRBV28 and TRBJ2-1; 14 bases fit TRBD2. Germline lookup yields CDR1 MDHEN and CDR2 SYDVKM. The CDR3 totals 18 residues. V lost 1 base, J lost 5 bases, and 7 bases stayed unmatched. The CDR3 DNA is TGTGCCAGCAGTTTATTAGGGACTAGCGGGAGAAGAGACAATGAGCAGTTCTTC. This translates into CASSLLGTSGRRDNEQFF.

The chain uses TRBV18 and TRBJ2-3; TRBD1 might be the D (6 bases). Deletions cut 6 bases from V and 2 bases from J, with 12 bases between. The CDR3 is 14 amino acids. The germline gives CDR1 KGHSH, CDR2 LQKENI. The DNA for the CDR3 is TGTGCCAGCTCCACGGACAGTTCCACAGATACGCAGTATTTT. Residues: CASSTDSSTDTQYF.

CDR3 loop: CSARDIRQGYSPLHF. The CDR3 region has the DNA TGCAGTGCTAGAGATATCCGACAGGGTTATTCACCCCTCCACTTT. J is TRBJ1-6 and V is TRBV20-1; 7 positions match TRBD1. Trimming at V came to 0 bases and at J to 8 bases, leaving 7 bases not matched to a gene. CDR3 length: 15 amino acids. The germline CDR1 and CDR2 sequences are DFQATT and SNEGSKA (reference sequence).

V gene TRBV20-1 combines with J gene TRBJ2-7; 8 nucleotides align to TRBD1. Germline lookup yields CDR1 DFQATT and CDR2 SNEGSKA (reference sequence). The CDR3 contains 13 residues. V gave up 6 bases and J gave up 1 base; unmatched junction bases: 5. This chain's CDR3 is CSAGTGESYEQYF. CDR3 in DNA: TGCAGTGCCGGGACAGGAGAATCCTACGAGCAGTACTTC.

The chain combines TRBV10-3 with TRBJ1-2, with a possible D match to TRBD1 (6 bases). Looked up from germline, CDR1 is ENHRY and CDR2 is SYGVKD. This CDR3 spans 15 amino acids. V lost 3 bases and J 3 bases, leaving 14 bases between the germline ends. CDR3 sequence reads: CAISDQGRPYYGYTF. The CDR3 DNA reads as TGTGCCATCAGTGATCAGGGGCGACCCTACTATGGCTACACCTTC.

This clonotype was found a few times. The CDR3 loop is CASSLVLWKGVHEQYF. CDR3 in DNA: TGTGCCAGCAGTTTAGTGCTCTGGAAGGGAGTCCACGAGCAGTACTTC. The V call is TRBV12-3 or TRBV12-4, the J call TRBJ2-7; D perhaps matches TRBD2 (5 bases). This CDR3 region has 16 residues. Trimming shortened V by 1 base and J by 5 bases, and 18 bases separated the two germline ends.

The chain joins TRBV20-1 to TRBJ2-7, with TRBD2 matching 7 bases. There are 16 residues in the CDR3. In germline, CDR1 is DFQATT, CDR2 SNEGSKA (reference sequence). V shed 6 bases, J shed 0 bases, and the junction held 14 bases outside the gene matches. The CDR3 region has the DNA TGCAGTGCCGTCCCCTCAAGCGGGGACCGCTCCTACGAGCAGTACTTC. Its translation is CSAVPSSGDRSYEQYF.

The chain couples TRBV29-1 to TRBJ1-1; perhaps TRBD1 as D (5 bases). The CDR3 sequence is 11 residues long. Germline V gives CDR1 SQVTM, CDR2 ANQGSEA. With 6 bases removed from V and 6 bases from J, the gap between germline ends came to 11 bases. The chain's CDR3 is CSVGDLAEAFF. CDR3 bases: TGCAGCGTAGGGGATTTAGCTGAAGCTTTCTTT.

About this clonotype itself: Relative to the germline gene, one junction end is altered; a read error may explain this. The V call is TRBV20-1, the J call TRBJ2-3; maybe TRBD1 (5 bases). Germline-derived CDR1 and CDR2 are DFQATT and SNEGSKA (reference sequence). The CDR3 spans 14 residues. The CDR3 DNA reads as TGCAGTGCTAGTTACACAGGCCGCACAGATACACAGTATTTT. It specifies CSASYTGRTDTQYF.

The CDR3 DNA is TGTGCCATCAGTACAGGGTTACGAGAGACCCAGTACTTC. This codes for CAISTGLRETQYF. J is TRBJ2-5 and V is TRBV10-3, with D perhaps TRBD1 (6 bases). Germline lookup yields CDR1 ENHRY and CDR2 SYGVKD. V dropped 5 bases and J dropped 4 bases, with 11 bases sitting between them. CDR3 length: 13 amino acids.

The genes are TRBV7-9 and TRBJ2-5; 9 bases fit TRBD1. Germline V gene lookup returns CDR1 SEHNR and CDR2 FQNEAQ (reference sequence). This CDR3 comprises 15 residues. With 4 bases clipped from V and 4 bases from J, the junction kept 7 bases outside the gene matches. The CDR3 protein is CASSSTQGALETQYF. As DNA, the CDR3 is TGTGCCAGCAGCTCGACACAGGGGGCTCTAGAGACCCAGTACTTC.

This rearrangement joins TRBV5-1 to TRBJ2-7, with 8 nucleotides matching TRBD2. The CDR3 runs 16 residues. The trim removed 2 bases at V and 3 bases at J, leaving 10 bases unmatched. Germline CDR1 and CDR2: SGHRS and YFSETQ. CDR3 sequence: CASSLPGLGGIYEQYF. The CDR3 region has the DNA TGCGCCAGCAGCTTACCGGGACTAGGGGGAATCTACGAGCAGTACTTC.

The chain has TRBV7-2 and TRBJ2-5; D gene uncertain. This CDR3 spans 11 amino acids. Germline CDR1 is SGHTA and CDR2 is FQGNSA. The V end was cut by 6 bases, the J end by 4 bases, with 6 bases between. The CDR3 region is CASRVTETQYF. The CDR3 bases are TGTGCCAGCAGAGTAACAGAGACCCAGTACTTC. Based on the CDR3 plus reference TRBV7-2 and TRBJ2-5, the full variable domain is GAGVSQSPSNKVTEKGKDVELRCDPISGHTALYWYRQSLGQGLEFLIYFQGNSAPDKSGLPSDRFSAERTGGSVSTLTIQRTQQEDSAVYLCASRVTETQYFGPGTRLLVL.

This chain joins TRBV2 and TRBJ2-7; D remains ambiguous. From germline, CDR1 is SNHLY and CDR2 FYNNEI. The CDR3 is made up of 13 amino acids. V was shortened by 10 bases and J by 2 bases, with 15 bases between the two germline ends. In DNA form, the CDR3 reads TGTGCCACTCAGAGGTACAGCACCTACGAGCAGTACTTC. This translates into CATQRYSTYEQYF. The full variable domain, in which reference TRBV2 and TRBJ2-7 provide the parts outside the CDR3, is EPEVTQTPSHQVTQMGQEVILRCVPISNHLYFYWYRQILGQKVEFLVSFYNNEISEKSEIFDDQFSVERPDGSNFTLKIRSTKLEDSAMYFCATQRYSTYEQYFGPGTRLTVT.

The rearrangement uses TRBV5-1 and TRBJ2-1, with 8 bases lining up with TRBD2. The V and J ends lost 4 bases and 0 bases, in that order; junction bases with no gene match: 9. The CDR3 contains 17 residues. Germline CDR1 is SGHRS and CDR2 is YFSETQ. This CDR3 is CASSTSGGLASYNEQFF. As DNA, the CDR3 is TGCGCCAGCAGCACCTCCGGAGGACTAGCCTCCTACAATGAGCAGTTCTTC.

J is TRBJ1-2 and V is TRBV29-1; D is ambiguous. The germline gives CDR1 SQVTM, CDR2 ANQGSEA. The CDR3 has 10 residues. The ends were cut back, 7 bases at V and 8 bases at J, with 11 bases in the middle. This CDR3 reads CSAHSGGYTF. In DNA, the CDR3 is TGCAGCGCCCACTCGGGGGGCTACACCTTC.